The clone carrying this T cell receptor beta chain occurred once. Other DNA sequences in the sample encode the same CDR3. The entry originates in a study of blood T cell repertoires in COVID-19. Study-level information: Samples came from the United States, Italy and Spain, spanning acute and convalescent COVID-19. The analysed material was cDNA or gDNA that came from T cells, B-cell-depleted T cells, or PBMCs.

The germline gives CDR1 SGHTA, CDR2 FQGNSA. The CDR3 covers 13 residues. V lost 3 bases and J lost 3, with 6 bases in between. Cohorts were based on clinical histories the participants reported. Per the original methods: Amplification from reference gene primers served as the basis for estimated nucleated cell counts. The protocol was immunoSEQ multiplex PCR, while the TCRdb copy is restricted to in-frame clones and leaves out a portion. D and trimming were read from the DNA, whereas the V and J calls and clone size are those reported in that table. The sample has under 300,000 clones, around nine tenths seen once.

The sample was PBMCs or T cells enriched from blood (not recorded which). This receptor was identified in a woman aged 40 to 50 who had been exposed to COVID-19. The chain uses TRBV7-2 and TRBJ1-5, with D tentatively TRBD1 (5 bases). The CDR3 region is CASSLGLNQPQHF. As DNA, the CDR3 is TGTGCCAGCAGCTTGGGACTCAATCAGCCCCAGCATTTT.